What follows describes a single T cell receptor beta chain. Its specificity is not known. The repertoire was sequenced with immunoSEQ multiplex PCR; TCRdb's copy has only in-frame clones and lacks some. The top ten clones hold 4.3% of a sample with some 150,000 clones, approximately 90% of them seen once. This sample is part of a study of T cell responses to AZD1222 COVID-19 vaccine. Study-level points and caveats: Once two AZD1222 doses were given, Spike-specific TCR breadth and depth went up. There were repertoire samples only from the period after the peak T cell response.

The V and J ends lost 6 bases and 2 bases respectively, with 16 bases between them. Germline V CDR1 and CDR2: MNHEY, SVGAGI. This CDR3 is 15 amino acids long. The chain uses TRBV6-5 and TRBJ1-2; no clear D gene. The sample was peripheral blood, taken 28 days after the second AZD1222 dose. This sequence originates from an adult who received the AZD1222 COVID-19 vaccine. In nucleotides, the CDR3 is TGTGCCAGCAGCGCTAGTGTGATTAAGAACTATGGCTACACCTTC. This translates into CASSASVIKNYGYTF.